This T cell receptor (beta chain) originates from a study of identical twins. Study observations and caveats: Twins' surplus sharing was weaker for beta out-of-frame sequences. Modelling approaches yielded underestimates of out-of-frame TCR alpha sharing between monozygotic twins.

Deletions cut 0 bases from V and 2 bases from J, with 7 bases between. This CDR3 has 14 amino acids. Per germline, CDR1 LGHDT and CDR2 YNNKEL (reference sequence). This clonotype has at least ten counts. Its antigen remains unknown. A universal primer site arose from template switching, and cDNA bore unique molecular identifiers. TCRdb itself ran the 5' RACE reads through MiXCR, one entry per CDR3 protein. The data hold roughly 230,000 distinct CDR3 sequences, with about 8% observed a single time. Every donor was a healthy Caucasian. These data also featured in a second study, about yellow fever vaccine responses in identical twins.

Specimen: CD8+ T cells sorted from blood. The genes are TRBV3-1 and TRBJ2-5; D gene unclear. The receptor was derived from a woman in her late teens or twenties in good health. The CDR3 DNA sequence: TGTGCCAGCAGCCAAGACAACAAGCAAGAGACCCAGTACTTC. It encodes CASSQDNKQETQYF.